This T cell receptor (beta chain) was captured by sequencing in a study of blood T cell repertoires in COVID-19. Looking at the study overall: Sample material is recorded as cDNA or gDNA derived from T cells, B-cell-depleted T cells, or PBMCs.

The CDR3 length is 15 residues. V gave up 3 bases and J gave up 11 bases; unmatched junction bases: 14. Germline V gene data show CDR1 as MDHEN and CDR2 as SYDVKM. The data were produced by immunoSEQ multiplex PCR, yet TCRdb's version contains in-frame clones alone and is incomplete. The sample includes around 100,000 clones, roughly 85% of them seen just once. The sequence came from an older woman with acute or convalescent COVID-19. This chain links TRBV28 with TRBJ1-1; 8 positions agree with TRBD1. The sequenced material came from peripheral blood. Here the CDR3 DNA reads TGTGCCAGCAGTTTCAGTTCGGTCGGACAGGGCGAGGCTTTCTTT. Its translation is CASSFSSVGQGEAFF.